This T cell receptor beta chain was sequenced for a study of blood T cell repertoires in COVID-19. Study-wide context: Spain, Italy and the United States supplied samples that represented acute and convalescent COVID-19. Nucleic acid was either cDNA or gDNA, and it came from T cells, B-cell-depleted T cells, or PBMCs.

With 4 bases clipped from V and 2 bases from J, the junction kept 2 bases outside the gene matches. The germline gives CDR1 LGHDT, CDR2 YNNKEL (reference sequence). The CDR3 contains 15 residues. Authors' processing steps: The authors estimated nucleated cell counts from reference gene primer amplification. Here immunoSEQ multiplex PCR was the method, and the copy in TCRdb shows in-frame clones only, minus some. V, J and clone size are taken as reported in that table, and D and trimming were inferred from the DNA itself. The data hold roughly 67,000 clones, with 85% to 90% observed a single time. Sequencing used peripheral blood. This receptor was taken from a man in his fifties or sixties with active COVID-19. This chain links TRBV3-1 (or the pseudogene TRBV3-2) with TRBJ2-5, with TRBD2 matching 12 bases. The CDR3 here is CASSLGLAGQETQYF. The CDR3 DNA is TGTGCCAGCAGCCTTGGACTAGCGGGGCAAGAGACCCAGTACTTC.